Reported below is one T cell receptor beta chain. Its antigen is still unknown. The CDR3 consists of 14 residues. CDR1 and CDR2 from the germline V gene are KGHSH and LQKENI. V shed 3 bases and J shed 5 bases, with 14 bases lying between them. TCRdb's copy holds only in-frame clones and misses some; the assay was immunoSEQ multiplex PCR. The profile shows 60,000 to 95,000 clones, approximately 83% of them singletons. This sample was taken from a study of OX40 agonist ivuxolimab in advanced cancers. Study details: Melanoma, hepatocellular carcinoma, head and neck or renal cell cancer occurred in dose-escalation patients. Earlier treatment with anti-PD-1, anti-PD-L1 or anti-CTLA-4 was permitted, and about 40% had received some. Of the patients, three showed partial responses, one with hepatocellular carcinoma and two with cutaneous melanoma.

Study-wide points: Partly responding patients at 0.1-3.0 mg/kg showed some of the smallest clonal expansion.

This clonotype originated in an adult with an advanced solid tumor such as melanoma, head and neck, liver or kidney cancer. The chain joins TRBV18 to TRBJ2-7; maybe TRBD2 (5 bases). Sequencing was performed on CD4+ or CD8+ T cells sorted from blood, taken in a trial of the OX40 agonist ivuxolimab. This CDR3 is CASSPSGLAHEQYF. CDR3 coding DNA: TGTGCCAGCTCACCGTCCGGGCTAGCCCACGAGCAGTACTTC.